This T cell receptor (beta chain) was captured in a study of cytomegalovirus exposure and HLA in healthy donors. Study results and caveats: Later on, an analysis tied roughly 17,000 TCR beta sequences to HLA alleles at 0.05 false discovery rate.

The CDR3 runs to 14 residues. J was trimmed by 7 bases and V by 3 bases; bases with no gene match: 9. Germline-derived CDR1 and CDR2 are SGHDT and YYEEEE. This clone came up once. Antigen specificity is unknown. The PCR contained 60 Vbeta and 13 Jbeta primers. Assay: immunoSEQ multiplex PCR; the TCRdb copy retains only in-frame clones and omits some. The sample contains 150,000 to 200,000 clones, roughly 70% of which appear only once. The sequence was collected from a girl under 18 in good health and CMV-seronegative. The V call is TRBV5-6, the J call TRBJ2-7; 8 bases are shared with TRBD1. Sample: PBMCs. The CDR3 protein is CASSYRDRILEQYF. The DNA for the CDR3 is TGTGCCAGCAGCTACCGGGACAGGATATTAGAGCAGTACTTC.